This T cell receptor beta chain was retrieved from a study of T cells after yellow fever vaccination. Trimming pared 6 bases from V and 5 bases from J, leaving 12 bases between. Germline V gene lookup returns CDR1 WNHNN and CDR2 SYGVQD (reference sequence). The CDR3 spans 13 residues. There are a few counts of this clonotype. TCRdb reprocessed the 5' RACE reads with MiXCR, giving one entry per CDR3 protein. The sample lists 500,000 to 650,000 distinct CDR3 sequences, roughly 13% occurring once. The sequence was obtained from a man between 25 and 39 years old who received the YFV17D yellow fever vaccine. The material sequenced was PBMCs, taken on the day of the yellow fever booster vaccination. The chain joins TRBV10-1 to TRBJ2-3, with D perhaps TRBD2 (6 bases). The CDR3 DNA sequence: TGCGCCAGCAGCCCGGGGGATGTAGATACGCAGTATTTT. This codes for CASSPGDVDTQYF.